This is a list of T cell receptor beta chains from one sample in a study of CXCR3-negative and CXCR3-positive naive CD8 T cells. TCRdb reprocessed the 5' RACE reads and keeps a single row for each CDR3 protein, giving no DNA. The sample features tens of thousands of distinct CDR3 sequences, with 1.1% in its top ten. Source material: naive CXCR3- CD8+ T cells from blood. Every receptor here comes from a human donor in good health. Some clones in this sample may be carry-over from other donors' samples. CDR3s include the opening cysteine and the closing phenylalanine or tryptophan.

v_gene	j_gene	CDR3aa
TRBV28	TRBJ2-7	CASSSTDSSYEQYF
TRBV7-2	TRBJ2-5	CASSSYHRLTIQETQYF
TRBV7-6	TRBJ2-3	CASSLGGLDDTQYF
TRBV5-1	TRBJ2-5	CASSLVGETQYF
TRBV29-1	TRBJ1-1	CSVEDRQGNTEAFF
TRBV7-6	TRBJ2-5	CASRGQGRRETQYF
TRBV29-1	TRBJ1-1	CSVVALAEEAFF
TRBV11-3	TRBJ2-3	CASSPRTWDTQYF
TRBV7-2	TRBJ2-3	CASSLVLLAGGPGWDTQYF
TRBV29-1	TRBJ2-4	CSVEGQGENIQYF
TRBV13	TRBJ2-7	CASSLGGGNPYEQYF
TRBV29-1	TRBJ2-3	CSVVGNTDTQYF
TRBV7-2	TRBJ1-1	CASSDWTENTEAFF
TRBV20-1	TRBJ2-7	CSARDVVGGASYEQYF
TRBV29-1	TRBJ1-2	CSVVEGDYGYTF
TRBV18	TRBJ1-1	CASSSDTGQALFEAFF
TRBV5-1	TRBJ2-5	CASSLVGQGARQETQYF
TRBV7-9	TRBJ2-5	CASSHPYSQTQYF
TRBV20-1	TRBJ1-6	CSANDSGRGSPLHF
TRBV12-3/TRBV12-4	TRBJ1-2	CASSPPGQGIYGYTF
TRBV5-1	TRBJ1-1	CASKEGAAAFF
TRBV20-1	TRBJ2-1	CSPLDTVRSYNEQFF
TRBV14	TRBJ2-1	CASSQTGSSYNEQFF
TRBV20-1	TRBJ2-7	CSAELGQLGGYEQYF
TRBV5-1	TRBJ1-1	CASSLVRQGPPEDTEAFF
TRBV5-4	TRBJ2-7	CASSSGLAFYEQYF
TRBV28	TRBJ1-1	CASSLVLGKNTEAFF
TRBV7-3	TRBJ2-7	CASSLGFNLRAVPSYEQYF